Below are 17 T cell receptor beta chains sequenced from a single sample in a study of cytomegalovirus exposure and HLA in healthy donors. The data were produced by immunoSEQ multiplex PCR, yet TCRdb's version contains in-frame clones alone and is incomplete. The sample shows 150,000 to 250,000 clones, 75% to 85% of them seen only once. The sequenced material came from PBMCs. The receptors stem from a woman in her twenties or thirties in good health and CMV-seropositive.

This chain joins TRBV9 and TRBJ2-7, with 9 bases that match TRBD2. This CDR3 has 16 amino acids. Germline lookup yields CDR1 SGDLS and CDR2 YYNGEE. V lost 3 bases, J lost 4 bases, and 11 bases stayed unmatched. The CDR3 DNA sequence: TGTGCCAGCAGCGCCCGGTTAGCGGGAGACCTTTACGAGCAGTACTTC. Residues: CASSARLAGDLYEQYF.

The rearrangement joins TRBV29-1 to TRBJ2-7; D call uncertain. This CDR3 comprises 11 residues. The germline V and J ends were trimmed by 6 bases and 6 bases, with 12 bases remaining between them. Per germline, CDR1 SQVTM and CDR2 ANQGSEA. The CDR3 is CSVRGSGEQYF. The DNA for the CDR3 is TGCAGCGTACGAGGTTCGGGCGAGCAGTACTTC.

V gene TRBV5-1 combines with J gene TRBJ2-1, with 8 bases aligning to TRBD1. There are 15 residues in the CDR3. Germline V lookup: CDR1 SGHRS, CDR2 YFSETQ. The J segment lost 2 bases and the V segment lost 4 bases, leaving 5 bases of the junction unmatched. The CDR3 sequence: CASSHGQGPYNEQFF. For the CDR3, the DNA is TGCGCCAGCAGCCACGGACAGGGACCCTACAATGAGCAGTTCTTC. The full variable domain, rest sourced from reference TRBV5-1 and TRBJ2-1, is KAGVTQTPRYLIKTRGQQVTLSCSPISGHRSVSWYQQTPGQGLQFLFEYFSETQRNKGNFPGRFSGRQFSNSRSEMNVSTLELGDSALYLCASSHGQGPYNEQFFGPGTRLTVL.

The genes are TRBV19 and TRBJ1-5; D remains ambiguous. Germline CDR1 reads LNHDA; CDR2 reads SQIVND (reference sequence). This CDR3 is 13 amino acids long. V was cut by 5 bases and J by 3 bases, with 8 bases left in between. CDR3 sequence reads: CASSSTINQPQHF. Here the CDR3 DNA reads TGTGCCAGTAGTTCGACAATCAATCAGCCCCAGCATTTT.

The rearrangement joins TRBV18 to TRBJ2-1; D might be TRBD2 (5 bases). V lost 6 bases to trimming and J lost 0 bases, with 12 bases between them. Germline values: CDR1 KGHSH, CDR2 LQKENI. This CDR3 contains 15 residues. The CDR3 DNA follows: TGTGCCAGCTCGGTTTTAGGGAGCTCCTACAATGAGCAGTTCTTC. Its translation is CASSVLGSSYNEQFF. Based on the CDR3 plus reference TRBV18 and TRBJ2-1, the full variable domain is NAGVMQNPRHLVRRRGQEARLRCSPMKGHSHVYWYRQLPEEGLKFMVYLQKENIIDESGMPKERFSAEFPKEGPSILRIQQVVRGDSAAYFCASSVLGSSYNEQFFGPGTRLTVL.

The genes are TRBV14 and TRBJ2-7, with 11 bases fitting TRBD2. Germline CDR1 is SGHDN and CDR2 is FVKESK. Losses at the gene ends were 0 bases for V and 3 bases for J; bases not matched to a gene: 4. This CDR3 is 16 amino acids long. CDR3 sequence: CASSQDRLAGIYEQYF. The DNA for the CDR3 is TGTGCCAGCAGCCAAGATAGACTAGCGGGAATCTACGAGCAGTACTTC.

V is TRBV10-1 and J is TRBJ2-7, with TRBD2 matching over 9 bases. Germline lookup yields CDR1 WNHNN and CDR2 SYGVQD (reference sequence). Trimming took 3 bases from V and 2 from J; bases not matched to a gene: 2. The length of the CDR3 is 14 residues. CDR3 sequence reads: CASSDSGSPYEQYF. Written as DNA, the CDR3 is TGCGCCAGCAGTGATAGCGGGAGCCCCTACGAGCAGTACTTC.

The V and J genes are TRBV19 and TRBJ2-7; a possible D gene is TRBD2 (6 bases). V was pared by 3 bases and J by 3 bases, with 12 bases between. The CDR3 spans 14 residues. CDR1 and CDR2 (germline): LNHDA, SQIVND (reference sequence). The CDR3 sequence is CASSIGGAYYEQYF. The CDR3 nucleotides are TGTGCCAGTAGTATCGGCGGGGCATACTACGAGCAGTACTTC.

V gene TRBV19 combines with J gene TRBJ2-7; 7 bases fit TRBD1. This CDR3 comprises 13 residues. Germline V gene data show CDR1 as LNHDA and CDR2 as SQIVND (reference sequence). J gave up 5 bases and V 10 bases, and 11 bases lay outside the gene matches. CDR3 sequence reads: CATTTGHGDEQYF. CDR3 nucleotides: TGTGCCACTACGACAGGGCATGGCGACGAGCAGTACTTC.

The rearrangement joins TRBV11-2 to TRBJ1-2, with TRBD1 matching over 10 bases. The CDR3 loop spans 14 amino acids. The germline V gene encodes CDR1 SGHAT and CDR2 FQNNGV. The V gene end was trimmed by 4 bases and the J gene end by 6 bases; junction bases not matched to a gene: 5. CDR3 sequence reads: CASSSGGTGDGYTF. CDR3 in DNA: TGTGCCAGCAGCTCAGGAGGGACAGGGGATGGCTACACCTTC.

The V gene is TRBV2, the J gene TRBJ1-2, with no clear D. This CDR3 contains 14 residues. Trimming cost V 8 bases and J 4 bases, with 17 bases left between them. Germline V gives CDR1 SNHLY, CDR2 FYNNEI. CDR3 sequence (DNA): TGTGCCAGCCTACCGGACGCGGGTCCCTATGGCTACACCTTC. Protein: CASLPDAGPYGYTF.

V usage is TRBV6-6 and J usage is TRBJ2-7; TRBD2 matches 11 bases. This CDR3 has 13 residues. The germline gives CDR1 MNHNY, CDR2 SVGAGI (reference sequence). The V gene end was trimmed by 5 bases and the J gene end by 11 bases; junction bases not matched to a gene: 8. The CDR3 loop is CASSPSTSGSEYF. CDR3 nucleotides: TGTGCCAGCAGTCCATCCACTAGCGGGAGTGAGTACTTC.

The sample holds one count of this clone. DNA for the CDR3: TGTGCCAGCAGCTTTACAGGGGGTCTGACCCACGAGCAGTACTTC. It specifies CASSFTGGLTHEQYF. V gene TRBV7-2 combines with J gene TRBJ2-7; the match to TRBD1 covers 8 bases. The CDR3 runs 15 residues. The V gene's germline CDR1 is SGHTA and CDR2 FQGNSA. The V gene end was trimmed by 3 bases and the J gene end by 5 bases; junction bases not matched to a gene: 9.

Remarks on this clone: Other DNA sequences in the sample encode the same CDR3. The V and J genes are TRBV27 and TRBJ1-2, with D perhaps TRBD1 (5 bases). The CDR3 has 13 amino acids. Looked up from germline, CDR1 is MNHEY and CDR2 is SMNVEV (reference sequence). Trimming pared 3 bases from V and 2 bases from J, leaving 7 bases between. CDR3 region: CASSFAGNYGYTF. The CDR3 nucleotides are TGTGCCAGCAGTTTCGCAGGGAACTATGGCTACACCTTC.

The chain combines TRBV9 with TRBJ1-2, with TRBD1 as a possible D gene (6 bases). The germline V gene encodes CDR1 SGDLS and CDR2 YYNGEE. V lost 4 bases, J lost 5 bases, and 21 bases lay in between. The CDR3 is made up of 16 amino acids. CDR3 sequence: CASSPGGGPLMYGYTF. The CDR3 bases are TGTGCCAGCAGCCCCGGGGGGGGGCCTCTCATGTATGGCTACACCTTC.

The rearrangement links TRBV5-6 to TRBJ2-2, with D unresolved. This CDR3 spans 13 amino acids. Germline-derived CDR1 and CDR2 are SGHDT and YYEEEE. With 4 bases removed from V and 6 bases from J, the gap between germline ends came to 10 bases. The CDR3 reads CASSVGSAGELFF. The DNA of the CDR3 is TGTGCCAGCAGCGTCGGAAGCGCCGGGGAGCTGTTTTTT.

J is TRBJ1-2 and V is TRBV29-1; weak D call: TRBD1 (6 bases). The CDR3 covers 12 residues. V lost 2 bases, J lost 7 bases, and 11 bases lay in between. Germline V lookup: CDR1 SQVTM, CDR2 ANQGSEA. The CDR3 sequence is CSVETGGSGYTF. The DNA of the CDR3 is TGCAGCGTTGAAACGGGGGGCTCTGGCTACACCTTC.